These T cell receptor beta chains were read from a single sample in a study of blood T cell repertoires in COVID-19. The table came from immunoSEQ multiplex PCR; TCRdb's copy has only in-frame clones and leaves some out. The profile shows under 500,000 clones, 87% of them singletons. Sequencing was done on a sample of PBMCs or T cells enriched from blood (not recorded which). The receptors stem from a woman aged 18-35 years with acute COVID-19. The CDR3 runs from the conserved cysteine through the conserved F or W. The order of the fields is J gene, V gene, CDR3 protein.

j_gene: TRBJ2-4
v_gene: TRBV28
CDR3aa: CASSLRGGQGQNIQYF

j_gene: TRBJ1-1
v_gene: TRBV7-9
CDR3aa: CASRLGDNLNTEAFF

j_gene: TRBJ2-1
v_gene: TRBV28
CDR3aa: CASGGGEGAYNEQFF

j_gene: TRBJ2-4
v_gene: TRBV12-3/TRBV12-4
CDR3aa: CASSFAGRGIQYF

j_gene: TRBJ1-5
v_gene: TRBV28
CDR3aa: CASSSGQGWQPQHF

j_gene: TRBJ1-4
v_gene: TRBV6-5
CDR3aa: CASARQGTNEKLFF

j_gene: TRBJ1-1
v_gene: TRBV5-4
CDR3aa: CASSSGLGAQTEAFF

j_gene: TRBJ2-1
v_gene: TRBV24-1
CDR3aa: CATAEGSSYNEQFF

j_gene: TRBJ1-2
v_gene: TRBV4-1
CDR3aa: CASSQDWDRAVYGYTF

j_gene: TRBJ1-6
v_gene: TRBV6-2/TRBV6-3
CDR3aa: CASSPDSFYNSPLHF

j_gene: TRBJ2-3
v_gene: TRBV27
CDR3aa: CASNRLGRSDTQYF

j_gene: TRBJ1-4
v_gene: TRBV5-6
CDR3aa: CASSSLGQGGEKLFF

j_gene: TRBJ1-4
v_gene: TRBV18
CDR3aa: CASSADVGNEKLFF

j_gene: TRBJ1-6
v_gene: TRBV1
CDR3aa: CTSSQDRGRNSPLHF

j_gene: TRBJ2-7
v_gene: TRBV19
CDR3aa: CASSPGTQEVEQYF

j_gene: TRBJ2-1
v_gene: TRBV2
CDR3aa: CASSKTADNEQFF

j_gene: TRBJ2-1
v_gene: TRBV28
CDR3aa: CASSTSNEQFF

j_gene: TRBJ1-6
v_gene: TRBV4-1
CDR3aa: CASSGRRDSPLHF

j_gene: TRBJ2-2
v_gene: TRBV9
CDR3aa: CASSVEVAGGTGELFF

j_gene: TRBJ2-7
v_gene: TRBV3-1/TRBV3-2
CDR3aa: CASSQGTGGPYEQYF

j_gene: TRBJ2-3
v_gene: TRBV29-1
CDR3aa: CSVERLAGETDTQYF

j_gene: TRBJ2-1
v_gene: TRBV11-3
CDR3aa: CASSPSQGQRGNEQFF

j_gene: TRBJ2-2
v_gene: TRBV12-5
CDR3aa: CASGSPLATNTGELFF

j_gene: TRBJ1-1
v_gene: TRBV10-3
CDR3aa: CAIKTGLMNTEAFF

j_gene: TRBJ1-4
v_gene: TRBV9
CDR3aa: CASSVGLTGNEKLFF

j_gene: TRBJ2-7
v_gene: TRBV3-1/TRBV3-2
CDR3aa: CASSPGTTYEQYF

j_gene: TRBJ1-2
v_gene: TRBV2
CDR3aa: CASSPDRAFGGYTF

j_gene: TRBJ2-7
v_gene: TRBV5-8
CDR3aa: CASSLSGGKQYF

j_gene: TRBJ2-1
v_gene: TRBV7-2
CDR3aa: CASSYSGTSYNEQFF

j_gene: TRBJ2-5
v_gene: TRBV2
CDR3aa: CASGGVEETQYF

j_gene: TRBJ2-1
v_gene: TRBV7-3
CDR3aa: CASSLVEGNEQFF

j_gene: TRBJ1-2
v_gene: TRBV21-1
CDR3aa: CASSKRTGLNYGYTF

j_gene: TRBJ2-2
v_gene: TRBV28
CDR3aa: CASSPMPTGVVGELFF

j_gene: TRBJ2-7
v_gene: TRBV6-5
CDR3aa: CASSPTGGYEQYF

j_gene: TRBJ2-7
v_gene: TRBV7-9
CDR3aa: CASSSGTGYEQYF

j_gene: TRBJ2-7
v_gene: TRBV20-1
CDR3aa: CSASPLRPGYEQYF

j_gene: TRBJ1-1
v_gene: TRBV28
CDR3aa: CASSDRPGRTEAFF

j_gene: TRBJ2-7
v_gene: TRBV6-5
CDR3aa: CASSYSGTGVDEQYF

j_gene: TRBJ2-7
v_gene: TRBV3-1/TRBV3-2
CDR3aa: CASSQYGTGTYEQYF

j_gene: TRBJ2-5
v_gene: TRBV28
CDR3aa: CASSSRTGGYQETQYF